Shown below are 8 T cell receptor beta chains from a single sample sequenced in a study of T cell clonality in common variable immunodeficiency. Overall study results and limits: In common variable immunodeficiency, TCR beta chains reportedly carried fewer deletions and N-nucleotide insertions.

Clones were sequenced by immunoSEQ multiplex PCR, and TCRdb holds only the in-frame ones, with some missing. This repertoire lists 25,000 or so clones without singletons; approximately 24% sits in the top ten. Their antigens remain unidentified. Input material: peripheral blood mononuclear cells. These receptors came from a human donor with common variable immunodeficiency.

This clone was observed at least ten times. The read falls 3 residues short of the CDR3 end, and the missing part is taken from the germline J gene. The V gene is TRBV7-9, the J gene TRBJ2-3, with 7 bases identical to TRBD1. This CDR3 spans 14 amino acids. The junction had 5 bases not matched to a gene; V was cut back by 4 bases and J by 4 bases. Germline V CDR1 and CDR2: SEHNR, FQNEAQ (reference sequence). CDR3 sequence: CASSSRTGPDTQYF. The part of the CDR3 DNA that was read is TGTGCCAGCAGCTCCAGGACAGGCCCAGATACG.

On this clone itself: The sequenced fragment ends 3 residues before the CDR3 boundary, so the rest is inferred from the germline J gene. This chain joins TRBV5-1 and TRBJ2-2, with a tentative D call TRBD1 (6 bases). The CDR3 contains 15 residues. V was shortened by 3 bases and J by 6 bases, with 15 bases between the two germline ends. Germline V gene lookup returns CDR1 SGHRS and CDR2 YFSETQ. The CDR3 here is CASSWSGQPPGELFF. The CDR3 bases that were read are TGCGCCAGCAGCTGGTCAGGACAGCCGCCCGGGGAG.

As to this clone: Coverage ceases 3 residues before the CDR3 finishes, and the germline J gene fills in the end. V gene TRBV20-1 combines with J gene TRBJ1-2, with a weak D call TRBD1 (5 bases). The CDR3 runs to 13 residues. Germline V lookup: CDR1 DFQATT, CDR2 SNEGSKA (reference sequence). The CDR3 DNA, read in part, is TGCAGTGCCAGGCAACAGGTGGGCAAAGGC. This codes for CSARQQVGKG. The full CDR3 sequence reads CSARQQVGKGYTF.

In the case of this clone: Read coverage stops 3 residues before the CDR3 terminus; the germline J gene supplies the remainder. The gene calls are TRBV10-3 and TRBJ2-1, with D perhaps TRBD2 (5 bases). The CDR3 has 15 amino acids. The ends were cut back, 6 bases at V and 0 bases at J, with 12 bases in the middle. CDR1 is ENHRY, CDR2 SYGVKD, per germline. CDR3 region: CAISGLPSSYNEQFF. The DNA read from the CDR3 is TGTGCCATCAGCGGACTCCCGAGCTCCTACAATGAG.

This clone was recorded many times. The read ends 3 residues before the CDR3 terminus; that terminus is restored from the germline J gene. The chain links TRBV29-1 to TRBJ1-2; 7 nucleotides line up with TRBD1. This CDR3 is built from 14 residues. Germline V gives CDR1 SQVTM, CDR2 ANQGSEA. The V gene end was trimmed by 7 bases and the J gene end by 6 bases; junction bases not matched to a gene: 14. The CDR3 bases that were read are TGCAGCGCTCCGACAGGGATTATTACGGATGGC. Translation: CSAPTGIITDG. The CDR3 as a whole reads CSAPTGIITDGYTF.

Details on this clone: Read sequence stops 3 residues before the CDR3 end, and the germline J gene provides the missing end. The V call is TRBV20-1, the J call TRBJ2-3, with TRBD2 matching over 10 bases. Trimming at V came to 4 bases and at J to 5 bases, leaving 6 bases not matched to a gene. The CDR3 runs 14 residues. Germline CDR1 DFQATT, CDR2 SNEGSKA (reference sequence). CDR3 DNA (partial): TGCAGTGCTAAAGGGACTAGCGTGGTAGATACG. It specifies CSAKGTSVVDT. The full CDR3 protein reads CSAKGTSVVDTQYF.

This clone was found many times. The read ends 3 residues before the CDR3 terminus; that terminus is restored from the germline J gene. The chain couples TRBV6-2 or TRBV6-3 to TRBJ2-3; D is perhaps TRBD2 (7 bases). Per germline, CDR1 MNHEY and CDR2 SVGEGT. The CDR3 consists of 13 residues. The CDR3 loop reads CASSYAGAPPQYF. Incomplete CDR3 DNA: TGTGCCAGCAGTTACGCGGGGGCCCCGCCG.

This clone was seen ten or more times. CDR3 DNA (partial): TGTGCTAGTGCTCTCGCCCTCCACAACTTCGGAGCGTCCTACAATGAG. This translates into CASALALHNFGASYNE. The entire CDR3 reads CASALALHNFGASYNEQFF. The rearrangement joins TRBV12-5 to TRBJ2-1; D remains unclear. Coverage ceases 3 residues before the CDR3 finishes, and the germline J gene fills in the end. This CDR3 contains 19 residues. V lost 7 bases and J 1 base, leaving 26 bases between the germline ends. Germline CDR1 reads LGHNT; CDR2 reads FRNRAP.